This TCR beta chain was sequenced for a study of OX40 agonist ivuxolimab in advanced cancers. CDR1 KGHSH and CDR2 LQKENI come from the germline V gene. The CDR3 consists of 15 residues. V was pared by 1 base and J by 2 bases, with 12 bases between. Here immunoSEQ multiplex PCR was the method, and the copy in TCRdb shows in-frame clones only, minus some. Found here are under 75,000 clones, less than 90% of them singletons; the top ten hold around 0.78%. The chain has TRBV18 and TRBJ2-7, with D unresolved. The material sequenced was CD4+ or CD8+ T cells sorted from blood, taken in a trial of the OX40 agonist ivuxolimab. The clonotype originates from an adult with an advanced solid tumor such as melanoma, head and neck, liver or kidney cancer. The chain's CDR3 is CASSPQSGFAYEQYF. The CDR3 nucleotides read TGTGCCAGCTCACCACAGTCAGGCTTTGCCTACGAGCAGTACTTC.